The 2 T cell receptor beta chains below come from one sample, sequenced in a study of T cell repertoires in cytomegalovirus infection. TCRdb passed the reads through MiXCR, listing each CDR3 protein once. The sample gives some 800,000 distinct CDR3 sequences, 30% to 35% of which show up once; under 15% is in the top ten. These receptors lack a known antigen. The sample in question was cultured CD8+ T cells from PBMCs, obtained from culture after CMV antigen stimulation. These TCRs come from a human donor in good health (CMV status not recorded). Some clones in this sample may be carry-over from other donors' samples.

The rearrangement uses TRBV7-4 and TRBJ1-2, with D hard to call. Germline V gene data show CDR1 as SGHVT and CDR2 as SQSDAQ. This CDR3 has 13 residues. V was shortened by 5 bases and J by 4 bases, with 11 bases between the two germline ends. CDR3 residues: CASSRTDPYGYTF. The CDR3 nucleotides read TGTGCCAGCAGCCGTACAGACCCCTATGGCTACACCTTC.

This clonotype was observed a few times. The V gene is TRBV25-1, the J gene TRBJ1-1, with TRBD1 identical over 8 bases. The germline V gene has CDR1 MGHDK and CDR2 SYGVNS. The CDR3 has 18 amino acids. Trimming took 4 bases from V and 3 from J; bases not matched to a gene: 16. CDR3 in DNA: TGTGCCAGCAGTGGCCTAGGACAGGGACGGGGTCGATACACTGAAGCTTTCTTT. This encodes CASSGLGQGRGRYTEAFF.